This is a list of T cell receptor beta chains from one sample in a study of CD8 T cells in ankylosing spondylitis. One entry per CDR3 protein, called by TCRdb with MiXCR from the 5' RACE reads. The data contain under 450,000 distinct CDR3 sequences, 20% of them singletons. Material: blood, either unsorted or a sorted T cell fraction (not recorded which). Receptor source: a male donor with ankylosing spondylitis or in good health (not recorded which). Both conserved end residues are part of each CDR3. A D gene is named only where the DNA matches it firmly. Expanded clones get a size class; other rows say once, few or many, or leave the size out.

j_call clone_size v_call d_call cdr3_aa cdr3_nt
TRBJ2-4 NA TRBV20-1 NA CSARPSEDIQYF TGCAGTGCTAGACCCTCCGAGGACATTCAGTACTTC
TRBJ2-7 NA TRBV27 NA CASSRTASYEQYF TGTGCCAGCAGCCGGACGGCTTCCTACGAGCAGTACTTC
TRBJ2-1 many TRBV2 NA CASSEGNEQFF TGTGCCAGCAGTGAAGGCAATGAGCAGTTCTTC
TRBJ1-2 few TRBV7-9 NA CASSPSLQGYSGYTF TGTGCCAGCAGCCCCTCACTACAGGGATATAGTGGCTACACCTTC
TRBJ2-7 few TRBV9 NA CASSARDTHYEQYF TGTGCCAGCAGCGCCCGGGACACACACTACGAGCAGTACTTC
TRBJ2-5 few TRBV5-1 NA CASSSEGRFQETQYF TGCGCCAGCAGCTCGGAGGGGCGGTTCCAAGAGACCCAGTACTTC
TRBJ2-3 NA TRBV15 TRBD1 CASRGQGTDTQYF TGTGCCAGTAGGGGACAGGGAACAGATACGCAGTATTTT
TRBJ2-1 few TRBV20-1 NA CSARDLGGYNEQFF TGCAGTGCTAGAGATTTGGGGGGATACAATGAGCAGTTCTTC
TRBJ2-1 NA TRBV2 NA CASSARLSSYNEQFF TGTGCCAGCTCCGCTAGGCTCAGCTCCTACAATGAGCAGTTCTTC
TRBJ2-7 few TRBV5-5 TRBD2 CASSLYPRGGGTYEQYF TGTGCCAGCAGCTTGTACCCTCGAGGCGGGGGGACCTACGAGCAGTACTTC
TRBJ2-3 few TRBV6-4 NA CASSDGPESTDTQYF TGTGCCAGCAGTGACGGGCCTGAGAGCACAGATACGCAGTATTTT
TRBJ2-7 NA TRBV20-1 NA CSARTGRQYF TGCAGTGCTAGAACAGGGAGGCAGTACTTC
TRBJ2-2 few TRBV6-5 NA CASSYLWAAGELFF TGTGCCAGCAGTTACCTTTGGGCAGCCGGGGAGCTGTTTTTT
TRBJ2-7 NA TRBV14 TRBD1 CASSLLSPDRDLEQYF TGTGCCAGCAGCCTCCTCTCCCCGGACAGGGACCTCGAGCAGTACTTC
TRBJ1-1 NA TRBV12-3/TRBV12-4 TRBD1 CASSQLTGDTEAFF TGTGCCAGCAGTCAGTTGACAGGGGACACTGAAGCTTTCTTT
TRBJ2-7 NA TRBV9 NA CASSPSSFTYEQYF TGTGCCAGCAGCCCAAGTTCCTTTACCTACGAGCAGTACTTC
TRBJ1-1 NA TRBV4-1 TRBD1 CASSQGTEDTEAFF TGCGCCAGCAGCCAGGGGACAGAGGACACTGAAGCTTTCTTT
TRBJ2-1 NA TRBV4-1 NA CASSQNPNPGLRNDNEQFF TGCGCCAGCAGCCAGAACCCAAACCCGGGACTCCGAAACGACAATGAGCAGTTCTTC
TRBJ2-1 few TRBV4-2 NA CASSQVPVSSYNEQFF TGTGCCAGCAGCCAAGTCCCGGTAAGCTCCTACAATGAGCAGTTCTTC
TRBJ2-7 NA TRBV11-2 TRBD1 CASSPWDRDAEQYF TGTGCCAGCAGCCCATGGGACAGGGACGCCGAGCAGTACTTC
TRBJ1-4 NA TRBV15 TRBD1 CATSSRQGSPNEKLFF TGTGCCACCAGCAGCCGACAGGGTTCACCTAATGAAAAACTGTTTTTT
TRBJ2-1 few TRBV12-3/TRBV12-4 NA CASSWRLRYNEQFF TGTGCCAGCAGTTGGCGCCTACGGTACAATGAGCAGTTCTTC
TRBJ2-1 few TRBV20-1 NA CSVLPPPTYNEQFF TGCAGTGTTCTCCCCCCCCCAACCTACAATGAGCAGTTCTTC
TRBJ2-7 few TRBV4-1 NA CASSQDRWTSVYF TGCGCCAGCAGCCAAGATCGGTGGACCAGCGTGTACTTC
TRBJ2-7 NA TRBV20-1 TRBD1 CSARVLGDRDYEQYF TGCAGTGCTAGAGTCCTCGGGGACAGGGATTACGAGCAGTACTTC
TRBJ2-2 NA TRBV10-2 NA CASQAEGRELFF TGCGCCAGCCAAGCAGAGGGGAGGGAGCTGTTTTTT
TRBJ2-7 few TRBV29-1 TRBD1 CSVGSRDRAYEQYF TGCAGCGTTGGGAGCCGGGACAGAGCCTACGAGCAGTACTTC
TRBJ1-5 few TRBV15 NA CATSTRDTNQPQHF TGTGCCACCAGCACCCGGGACACCAATCAGCCCCAGCATTTT
TRBJ1-2 NA TRBV7-2 TRBD1 CASSFGRGHYGYTF TGTGCCAGCAGCTTCGGCAGGGGGCACTATGGCTACACCTTC
TRBJ2-7 NA TRBV12-3/TRBV12-4 NA CASSSETEFSYEQYF TGTGCCAGCAGCTCCGAGACAGAATTCTCCTACGAGCAGTACTTC
TRBJ2-7 NA TRBV28 NA CASSSPPRQGWMWWQYF TGTGCCAGCAGTTCCCCCCCCCGGCAGGGTTGGATGTGGTGGCAGTACTTC
TRBJ2-2 NA TRBV24-1 TRBD1 CATSDRPGDRGHGELFF TGTGCCACCAGTGATCGCCCAGGAGACAGGGGGCACGGGGAGCTGTTTTTT